These T cell receptor beta chains were read from a single sample in a study of OX40 agonist ivuxolimab in advanced cancers. Method: immunoSEQ multiplex PCR; TCRdb's copy keeps in-frame clones and lacks some. The profile shows approximately 45,000 clones, roughly 94% of them singletons. The sample here was CD4+ or CD8+ T cells sorted from blood, taken in a trial of the OX40 agonist ivuxolimab. The receptors here all came from an adult with an advanced solid tumor such as melanoma, head and neck, liver or kidney cancer. Both conserved end residues are part of each CDR3. A D gene is named only where the DNA matches it firmly. Not all rows give a size; the values are once, few, many and, for expanded clones, a class.

v_gene	d_gene	abundance	j_gene	CDR3nt	CDR3aa
TRBV19	NA	NA	TRBJ1-1	TGTGCCAGTAGTATCGCAAGGCGCTCCAATATGAACACTGAAGCTTTCTTT	CASSIARRSNMNTEAFF
TRBV9	TRBD2	NA	TRBJ2-7	TGTGCCAGCAGGAGCGGGGACTCCTACGAGCAGTACTTC	CASRSGDSYEQYF
TRBV7-9	NA	NA	TRBJ2-7	TGTGCCAGCAGCCTAGGCGCCCATTACGAGCAGTACTTC	CASSLGAHYEQYF
TRBV6-6	TRBD1	NA	TRBJ1-3	TGTGCCAGCAGTACCGACAGGGAGCCTGGAAACACCATATATTTT	CASSTDREPGNTIYF
TRBV7-9	TRBD1	NA	TRBJ2-7	TGTGCCAGCAGCTTACCCGTGACAGGGTCTTCCTACGAGCAGTACTTC	CASSLPVTGSSYEQYF
TRBV7-9	NA	few	TRBJ1-1	TGTGCCAGCAGCCCCGGACAGAATGAAGCTTTCTTT	CASSPGQNEAFF
TRBV13	NA	NA	TRBJ2-1	TGTGCCAGCAGCCCAGGGACTCTGGGTGAGCAGTTCTTC	CASSPGTLGEQFF
TRBV28	TRBD2	once	TRBJ2-7	TGTGCCAGCAGTTTGGGACTAGCGGTCTACGAGCAGTACTTC	CASSLGLAVYEQYF
TRBV5-5	NA	NA	TRBJ2-1	TGTGCCAGCAGCTTGGGGGACTACAATGAGCAGTTCTTC	CASSLGDYNEQFF
TRBV29-1	NA	few	TRBJ2-6	TGCAGCGTTGGAACAGTGACAGACTCTGGGGCCAACGTCCTGACTTTC	CSVGTVTDSGANVLTF